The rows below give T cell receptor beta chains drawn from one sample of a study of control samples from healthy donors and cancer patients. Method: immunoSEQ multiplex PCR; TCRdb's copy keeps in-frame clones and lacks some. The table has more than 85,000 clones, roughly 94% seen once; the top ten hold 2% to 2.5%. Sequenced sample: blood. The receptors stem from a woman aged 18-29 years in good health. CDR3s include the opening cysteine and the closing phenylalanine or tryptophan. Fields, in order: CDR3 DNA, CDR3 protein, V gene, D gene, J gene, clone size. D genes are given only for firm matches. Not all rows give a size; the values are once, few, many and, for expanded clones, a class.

DNA: TGTGCCAGCAGCTTGAACGGCTATGGCTACACCTTC
CDR3: CASSLNGYGYTF
V: TRBV5-6
D: .
J: TRBJ1-2
size: .

DNA: TGTGCCAGCTCAGATCCCTGGCTGAAGCGTGAAGCTTTCTTT
CDR3: CASSDPWLKREAFF
V: TRBV6-5
D: .
J: TRBJ1-1
size: .

DNA: TGTGCCAGTAACCGGGCCTCTAATGAAAAACTGTTTTTT
CDR3: CASNRASNEKLFF
V: TRBV9
D: .
J: TRBJ1-4
size: .

DNA: TGTGCCAGCAGAGCAGGGGGGTATAGCAATCAGCCCCAGCATTTT
CDR3: CASRAGGYSNQPQHF
V: TRBV6-5
D: TRBD1
J: TRBJ1-5
size: .

DNA: TGTGCTACGCATGTGGGGGCTGGGGCCAACGTCCTGACTTTC
CDR3: CATHVGAGANVLTF
V: TRBV6-5
D: .
J: TRBJ2-6
size: once

DNA: TGTGCCAGCAGTTACTCGGGACAGGGGGTTTCCGAGCAGTACTTC
CDR3: CASSYSGQGVSEQYF
V: TRBV6-5
D: TRBD1
J: TRBJ2-7
size: few

DNA: TGTGCCAGCAGCCATACCGGGGGGGCGCAGGCTTTCTTT
CDR3: CASSHTGGAQAFF
V: TRBV11-3
D: .
J: TRBJ1-1
size: .

DNA: TGTGCCAGCAGCTTAGATCCGGGAGGTACCTACGAGCAGTACTTC
CDR3: CASSLDPGGTYEQYF
V: TRBV11-3
D: TRBD2
J: TRBJ2-7
size: .

DNA: TGCGCCAGCAGCTTGGGGGTCAGGGGAGAAAACACTGAAGCTTTCTTT
CDR3: CASSLGVRGENTEAFF
V: TRBV5-1
D: .
J: TRBJ1-1
size: .

DNA: TGCGCCAGCAGCCAAGTCCCGGGACAGGGGACGGGAGACAATGAGCAGTTCTTC
CDR3: CASSQVPGQGTGDNEQFF
V: TRBV4-3
D: TRBD1
J: TRBJ2-1
size: .

DNA: TGTGCCAGCAGCGTAGAAGGTTACTACGAGACCCAGTACTTC
CDR3: CASSVEGYYETQYF
V: TRBV9
D: .
J: TRBJ2-5
size: .

DNA: TGTGCCAGCAGCGCCAATTCACCCCTCCACTTT
CDR3: CASSANSPLHF
V: TRBV5-6
D: .
J: TRBJ1-6
size: .

DNA: TGTGCCAGCCAGGGGTCCTCCTACGAGCAGTACTTC
CDR3: CASQGSSYEQYF
V: TRBV19
D: .
J: TRBJ2-7
size: .

DNA: TGTGCCAGTAGTATAGATCCCACAGGGATTATAAGGAATCAGCCCCAGCATTTT
CDR3: CASSIDPTGIIRNQPQHF
V: TRBV19
D: .
J: TRBJ1-5
size: .

DNA: TGTGCCAGCAGTCGTTATACAGGGGTGCAAGAGACCCAGTACTTC
CDR3: CASSRYTGVQETQYF
V: TRBV28
D: TRBD1
J: TRBJ2-5
size: .

DNA: TGCAGCGTTGTCGGTGGAAACTATGGCTACACCTTC
CDR3: CSVVGGNYGYTF
V: TRBV29-1
D: .
J: TRBJ1-2
size: .

DNA: TGTGCCAGCAGCGTAGCGGCAGGGAGATTCATAGAGACCCAGTACTTC
CDR3: CASSVAAGRFIETQYF
V: TRBV9
D: .
J: TRBJ2-5
size: .

DNA: TGTGCCAGCAGCTTGTGGGACTCTGGAAACACCATATATTTT
CDR3: CASSLWDSGNTIYF
V: TRBV5-8
D: .
J: TRBJ1-3
size: .